This TCR beta chain was sequenced for a study of glioma-infiltrating T cells (dated by TCRdb to 2016 to 2018). Regarding the complete study: Low-grade gliomas were WHO grade II oligodendrogliomas or astrocytomas, and glioblastomas were WHO grade IV tumors sampled at initial rather than recurrent diagnosis. Glioma tissue, non-neoplastic brain tissue and matched peripheral blood mononuclear cells were used as sources from which TCR alpha- and beta-chain repertoires were sequenced. To measure divergence between tissue and blood T-cell populations, each tissue-infiltrating repertoire was compared with the peripheral blood repertoire of the same patient. For blood libraries, the target was roughly 4.5- to 10-fold sequencing coverage of some 1 million peripheral T cells. Glioma patients received dexamethasone for six or fewer days before surgery. The paired cohort comprised three low-grade glioma patients, 7 or 8 primary glioblastoma patients and three non-glioma patients contributing non-neoplastic brain tissue.

About this clonotype: Its antigen remains undetermined. One base away there is no much larger clone; base qualities are not given.

Surgical brain or tumor specimens were cryofrozen in liquid nitrogen immediately after resection, and peripheral blood cells were collected concurrently. What the authors observed across the whole study: In non-neoplastic patients, VJ-independent divergence between tissue and blood fell below expectation, whereas in all gliomas, and especially in low-grade gliomas, the divergence rose above expectation. A signature set of shared blood CDR3 motifs marked patients with low tissue-blood divergence and was depleted in highly divergent patients. Group comparisons were based on small numbers of patients: three non-neoplastic, three low-grade glioma and eight glioblastoma patients. Only a very small number of CDR3 sequences turned up in both tissue and blood, a result put down to high CDR3 diversity combined with limited sampling.

TCR alpha and beta CDR3 regions were amplified with the iRepertoire nested amplicon-rescue multiplex PCR (arm-PCR) platform from RNA. The input for one-step reverse transcription and amplification was roughly 85-400 ng of tissue mRNA or PBMC total RNA. Following bead purification, Illumina adapters were added by a secondary multiplex PCR, and the libraries were gel-purified between 200 and 400 bp. Libraries carried internal 6-nucleotide barcodes used for demultiplexing. Libraries were sequenced on an Illumina MiSeq with 2x220 or 2x250 nucleotide paired-end reads. On the study's bioinformatics: Paired reads were merged using FLASH 1.2.11 and aligned with BWA-MEM to the GRCh37 human genome, and TRA and TRB reads were then extracted. An IMGT-derived reference of cassette sequences and CDR3 motifs, with pseudogenes included, was used for V and J assignment. Three-frame translation of reads was performed, and productive CDR3s were defined as those with a C...FGXG motif and no stop codons. Unique combinations of V-J cassette pair and CDR3 amino acid sequence were defined as clonotypes. Reads were filtered by Hamming distance, with the threshold set by the sequence error rate of each sample in mapped regions. TCRdb applied fastp at Q25 and MiXCR to the public reads, then kept only in-frame beta chains. All rows with the same CDR3 protein become a single entry with the most common DNA and genes. The V and J calls and clone size are TCRdb's, not the authors'. This sample gives around 350,000 distinct CDR3 sequences in total; roughly two fifths of them show up just once. The top ten hold around 12% of the sample.

This sequence originates from a human donor with low-grade glioma or glioblastoma, undergoing nonglioma brain surgery, or in good health (not recorded which). Sequences were obtained from glioma tissue, nonneoplastic brain tissue, or PBMCs (not recorded which).

The CDR3 has the sequence CASSLPGRPTDTQYF. The sequence in DNA is TGTGCCAGCAGTTTACCCGGGCGTCCTACAGATACGCAGTATTTT. The V and J genes are TRBV12-3 or TRBV12-4 and TRBJ2-3, with the D gene too uncertain to name. V is shortened by 2 bases, J by 3 bases, and the region joining them spans 12 bases. Spanning cysteine to phenylalanine, the CDR3 consists of 15 amino acids. CDR3 DNA is the only sequence kept; it has 45 bases, read in frame from the first base.